Listed below are T cell receptor beta chains from one sample, sequenced in a study of blood T cell repertoires in COVID-19. Profiling relied on immunoSEQ multiplex PCR, and the TCRdb table lists in-frame clones only, not all of them. The repertoire holds some 220,000 clones, approximately 84% seen once, with over 2.5% in the top ten. Sequenced sample: peripheral blood. These receptors came from a man aged 50 or older who had recovered from COVID-19. The CDR3 runs from the conserved cysteine through the conserved F or W. D genes are given only for firm matches. Part of the rows lack a size; the others show once, few, many or a class for expanded clones.

j_gene,v_gene,abundance,d_gene,CDR3aa,CDR3nt
TRBJ2-3,TRBV2,-,-,CASSEVGGADTQYF,TGTGCCAGCAGTGAAGTTGGAGGGGCAGATACGCAGTATTTT
TRBJ2-1,TRBV9,-,TRBD2,CASSVAPGLAGGSYNEQFF,TGTGCCAGCAGCGTAGCCCCGGGACTAGCGGGAGGGTCCTACAATGAGCAGTTCTTC
TRBJ1-4,TRBV29-1,-,-,CSVEDRRRGNEKLFF,TGCAGCGTTGAAGATCGAAGGAGGGGAAATGAAAAACTGTTTTTT
TRBJ1-1,TRBV10-3,-,-,CAIKLRGGENTEAFF,TGTGCCATCAAACTTAGGGGGGGGGAAAACACTGAAGCTTTCTTT
TRBJ2-3,TRBV10-1,-,-,CASSTGIDTQYF,TGCGCCAGCAGTACAGGGATCGATACGCAGTATTTT
TRBJ1-4,TRBV25-1,-,TRBD1,CASSEYQTTGDKLFF,TGTGCCAGCAGTGAATATCAAACCACAGGGGATAAACTGTTTTTT
TRBJ2-1,TRBV3-1/TRBV3-2,once,TRBD2,CASSHTSGRAHEQFF,TGTGCCAGCAGCCACACTAGCGGGAGGGCTCATGAGCAGTTCTTC
TRBJ2-1,TRBV24-1,-,TRBD1,CATSDRTGEDNEQFF,TGTGCCACCAGTGATAGGACAGGGGAGGACAATGAGCAGTTCTTC
TRBJ1-4,TRBV27,-,-,CASSNRYSNEKLFF,TGTGCCAGCAGTAACAGATATTCTAATGAAAAACTGTTTTTT
TRBJ1-4,TRBV5-1,few,-,CASSLGQTATNEKLFF,TGCGCCAGCAGCTTGGGACAGACGGCAACTAATGAAAAACTGTTTTTT
TRBJ2-5,TRBV2,-,-,CASQVQGTSKETQYF,TGTGCCAGCCAGGTTCAGGGAACCAGCAAAGAGACCCAGTACTTC
TRBJ1-2,TRBV2,-,TRBD1,CASRGQGGNYGYTF,TGTGCCAGCAGGGGACAGGGGGGTAACTATGGCTACACCTTC
TRBJ2-7,TRBV4-1,-,-,CASSQAPGGVYEQYF,TGCGCCAGCAGCCAAGCACCCGGGGGAGTCTACGAGCAGTACTTC
TRBJ1-1,TRBV5-1,few,-,CASSLVGGYRMRNTEAFF,TGCGCCAGCAGCTTGGTAGGAGGTTATCGAATGAGGAACACTGAAGCTTTCTTT
TRBJ2-7,TRBV7-8,-,-,CASSLVGDWDGEQYF,TGTGCCAGCAGCTTAGTAGGGGACTGGGACGGCGAGCAGTACTTC
TRBJ2-5,TRBV2,-,-,CASKSLETQYF,TGTGCCAGCAAGAGTTTGGAGACCCAGTACTTC
TRBJ1-5,TRBV2,few,TRBD1,CASSPRDRDVQPQHF,TGTGCCAGCAGTCCGCGGGACAGGGACGTTCAGCCCCAGCATTTT
TRBJ1-4,TRBV5-1,-,-,CASSLGQGSATNEKLFF,TGCGCCAGCAGCTTGGGTCAGGGTTCGGCAACTAATGAAAAACTGTTTTTT
TRBJ2-1,TRBV3-1/TRBV3-2,-,-,CASSQEQKRTYNEQFF,TGTGCCAGCAGCCAAGAGCAGAAGCGAACCTACAATGAGCAGTTCTTC
TRBJ2-1,TRBV6-5,-,TRBD2,CASSSKLAGKYNEQFF,TGTGCCAGCAGTTCCAAACTAGCGGGGAAATACAATGAGCAGTTCTTC